The 7 T cell receptor beta chains reported below all come from one sample, sequenced in a study of T cell changes during pregnancy in multiple sclerosis. TCRdb's copy holds only in-frame clones and misses some; the assay was immunoSEQ multiplex PCR. Altogether 35,000 to 55,000 clones are present, around 90% being singletons, with the ten largest covering about 0.65%. The sequences come from CD4+ T cells from peripheral blood mononuclear cells, collected before pregnancy. These receptor sequences come from a female donor with multiple sclerosis, enrolled in a pregnancy study.

The chain recombines TRBV5-1 with TRBJ2-7; D is undetermined. CDR3 length: 13 amino acids. Trimming took 0 bases from V and 4 from J, leaving 8 bases between them. Germline loops: CDR1 SGHRS, CDR2 YFSETQ. CDR3 bases: TGCGCCAGCAGCTTGGCGCGCTATTACGAGCAGTACTTC. As protein: CASSLARYYEQYF.

The chain combines TRBV2 with TRBJ1-6; no reliable D call. Trimming removed 6 bases from V and 7 bases from J, with 13 bases in between. Germline CDR1 and CDR2: SNHLY and FYNNEI. This CDR3 region has 14 residues. CDR3 nucleotides: TGTGCCAGCAGGGTCCTCGAGAAAAATTCACCCCTCCACTTT. It yields the protein CASRVLEKNSPLHF.

The V and J genes are TRBV14 and TRBJ2-7; 7 bases match TRBD1. The junction had 10 bases not matched to a gene; V was cut back by 2 bases and J by 6 bases. CDR1 and CDR2 (germline): SGHDN, FVKESK. This CDR3 spans 15 amino acids. CDR3 in DNA: TGTGCCAGCAGCCAAACATTGACAGGGTTGGGCGAGCAGTACTTC. Its protein is CASSQTLTGLGEQYF.

CDR3 sequence reads: CAWSPGDLQPQHF. Written as DNA, the CDR3 is TGTGCCTGGAGTCCAGGGGATCTTCAGCCCCAGCATTTT. V and J are TRBV30 and TRBJ1-5, with TRBD1 as a possible D gene (6 bases). The V end was cut by 2 bases, the J end by 6 bases, with 11 bases between. CDR3 length equals 13 residues. Germline V gene sequence: CDR1 GTSNPN, CDR2 SVGIG (reference sequence). Filled out from reference TRBV30 and TRBJ1-5, the complete variable domain reads SQTIHQWPATLVQPVGSPLSLECTVEGTSNPNLYWYRQAAGRGLQLLFYSVGIGQISSEVPQNLSASRPQDRQFILSSKKLLLSDSGFYLCAWSPGDLQPQHFGDGTRLSIL.

The chain is built from TRBV7-3 and TRBJ2-7; weak D call: TRBD1 (6 bases). Trimming stripped 5 bases from V and 0 bases from J, with 14 bases between. CDR3 length equals 15 residues. Germline assignment: CDR1 SGHTA and CDR2 FQGTGA. In DNA, the CDR3 is TGTGCCAGCAGCAAAGGCCGGGACAACTCCTACGAGCAGTACTTC. The encoded protein is CASSKGRDNSYEQYF.

The chain couples TRBV15 to TRBJ1-1; a possible D gene is TRBD1 (5 bases). The CDR3 runs 16 residues. Per germline, CDR1 LNHNV and CDR2 YYDKDF (reference sequence). The V end lost 0 bases, the J end lost 5 bases, and 16 bases lay between the germline ends. CDR3 nucleotides: TGTGCCACCAGCAGAGATCGCCGGACATACGGTACTGAAGCTTTCTTT. It specifies CATSRDRRTYGTEAFF.

The chain couples TRBV23-1 to TRBJ2-5, with D perhaps TRBD1 (5 bases). TRBV23-1 is filed as an ORF, its function uncertain. V dropped 3 bases and J dropped 4 bases, with 9 bases sitting between them. The CDR3 has 13 amino acids. The CDR3 bases are TGCGCCAGCAGTCAGGGGCCCCGAGAGACCCAGTACTTC. It yields the protein CASSQGPRETQYF.